The 22 T cell receptor beta chains below come from one sample, sequenced in a study of technical replicates of blood from a few donors. Clones were sequenced by immunoSEQ multiplex PCR, and TCRdb holds only the in-frame ones, with some missing. The table records some 62,000 clones, more than 85% of them present only once. Sequencing was done on a sample of PBMCs. All receptors come from a human donor in good health. Some clones in this sample may be carry-over from other donors' samples.

The chain couples TRBV10-3 to TRBJ1-3, with 7 bases matching TRBD1. The V and J ends lost 10 bases and 2 bases, in that order; junction bases with no gene match: 5. Germline V gene lookup returns CDR1 ENHRY and CDR2 SYGVKD. The CDR3 loop spans 13 amino acids. CDR3 coding DNA: TGTGCCACTGAGACAGGGACTGGAAACACCATATATTTT. It specifies CATETGTGNTIYF.

CDR3 DNA: TGCGCCAGCAGCCCCAGGGACAGGGTCTACGAGCAGTACTTC. It yields the protein CASSPRDRVYEQYF. J is TRBJ2-7 and V is TRBV5-1; 9 bases are shared with TRBD1. V dropped 4 bases and J dropped 3; count of bases not matched to a gene: 5. The CDR3 covers 14 residues. Germline loops: CDR1 SGHRS, CDR2 YFSETQ.

This clone was detected once. The chain employs TRBV7-2 and TRBJ2-5; 13 positions agree with TRBD2. CDR1 and CDR2 from the germline V gene are SGHTA and FQGNSA. Losses at the gene ends were 7 bases for V and 6 bases for J; bases not matched to a gene: 8. The CDR3 totals 15 residues. This chain's CDR3 is CASTRGLAGVQTQYF. The CDR3 DNA is TGTGCCAGCACCCGAGGACTAGCGGGGGTACAGACCCAGTACTTC.

The chain has TRBV25-1 and TRBJ2-5; 7 positions agree with TRBD1. The CDR3 has 15 residues. Germline V CDR1 and CDR2: MGHDK, SYGVNS. J gave up 5 bases and V 2 bases, and 8 bases lay outside the gene matches. CDR3 nucleotide sequence: TGTGCCAGCAGTGAACTAAAGACAGGGAAGGAGACCCAGTACTTC. Amino acids: CASSELKTGKETQYF.

This sequence joins TRBV27 and TRBJ2-5; D is undetermined. The length of the CDR3 is 13 residues. V shed 2 bases and J shed 5 bases, with 9 bases lying between them. Germline CDR1 and CDR2: MNHEY and SMNVEV (reference sequence). The CDR3 sequence is CASSLRFWETQYF. CDR3 nucleotides: TGTGCCAGCAGTTTACGGTTTTGGGAGACCCAGTACTTC.

The J gene is TRBJ2-3, the V gene TRBV14; 7 bases match TRBD2. Trimming at V came to 1 base and at J to 8 bases, leaving 3 bases not matched to a gene. The CDR3 is 13 residues long. Germline CDR1 and CDR2: SGHDN and FVKESK. This CDR3 reads CASSQATSRTQYF. CDR3 nucleotide sequence: TGTGCCAGCAGCCAAGCGACTAGCCGTACGCAGTATTTT.

The chain uses TRBV29-1 and TRBJ2-2; 7 positions match TRBD1. The CDR3 sequence is 15 residues long. J gave up 0 bases and V 4 bases, and 5 bases lay outside the gene matches. Germline V gene data show CDR1 as SQVTM and CDR2 as ANQGSEA. CDR3 nucleotides: TGCAGCGTTGTAGGACAGGCACCGAACACCGGGGAGCTGTTTTTT. Translation: CSVVGQAPNTGELFF.

This chain joins TRBV29-1 and TRBJ2-3; TRBD2 matches at 10 bases. CDR3 length: 14 amino acids. Germline V gives CDR1 SQVTM, CDR2 ANQGSEA. Trimming removed 4 bases from V and 4 bases from J; junction bases left unmatched: 5. The CDR3 spells CSVGERGGADTQYF. DNA for the CDR3: TGCAGCGTTGGAGAGCGGGGGGGCGCAGATACGCAGTATTTT.

The chain combines TRBV12-1 with TRBJ2-7; the D segment call TRBD1 is taken from the table without a DNA check. TRBV12-1 is classified as a pseudogene. The CDR3 covers 17 residues. The CDR3 sequence is CASSLNQPGQKLYEQYF. In DNA, the CDR3 is TGTGCCAGCAGCTTAAACCAACCGGGACAGAAGCTCTACGAGCAGTACTTC.

This chain uses TRBV7-9 with TRBJ2-2; 7 bases are shared with TRBD1. CDR3 size: 14 residues. V was pared by 6 bases and J by 4 bases, with 5 bases of the junction left unmatched. Germline V CDR1 and CDR2: SEHNR, FQNEAQ (reference sequence). The CDR3 is CASSQDRATGELFF. The CDR3 coding sequence is TGTGCCAGCAGTCAAGACAGGGCCACCGGGGAGCTGTTTTTT.

In nucleotides, the CDR3 is TGTGCCAGCAGCCCCGACAGCGGGTCATCCTACGAGCAGTACTTC. Translated: CASSPDSGSSYEQYF. The chain combines TRBV7-2 with TRBJ2-7; tentatively, D is TRBD2 (6 bases). The CDR3 is 15 amino acids. Germline lookup yields CDR1 SGHTA and CDR2 FQGNSA. V shed 5 bases and J shed 1 base, with 15 bases lying between them.

This clone appeared once. The chain employs TRBV9 and TRBJ2-1; TRBD1 matches at 8 bases. The CDR3 sequence is 15 residues long. The V segment lost 4 bases and the J segment 4 bases; nucleotides outside the gene matches: 7. CDR1 and CDR2 (germline): SGDLS, YYNGEE. The CDR3 reads CASSLGGQEYNEQFF. The CDR3 DNA reads as TGTGCCAGCAGCCTAGGGGGACAGGAGTACAATGAGCAGTTCTTC.

The CDR3 sequence: CASSLAFQGLGELFF. In DNA form, the CDR3 reads TGTGCCAGCAGTTTAGCTTTCCAGGGTCTCGGGGAGCTGTTTTTT. This chain links TRBV27 with TRBJ2-2, with a tentative D call TRBD1 (5 bases). The CDR3 has 15 amino acids. V gave up 2 bases and J gave up 7 bases, with 14 bases separating them. Germline CDR1 and CDR2: MNHEY and SMNVEV (reference sequence).

J is TRBJ2-1 and V is TRBV30; 9 positions agree with TRBD2. The J segment lost 5 bases and the V segment lost 8 bases, leaving 10 bases of the junction unmatched. Germline V gene data show CDR1 as GTSNPN and CDR2 as SVGIG (reference sequence). The CDR3 has 14 amino acids. The CDR3 sequence is CAPETLAGNNEQFF. The CDR3 DNA is TGTGCCCCGGAAACCCTAGCGGGGAACAATGAGCAGTTCTTC.

V gene TRBV5-4 combines with J gene TRBJ2-5; no reliable D call. V dropped 1 base and J dropped 5 bases, with 12 bases sitting between them. CDR3 length: 14 amino acids. Germline CDR1 reads SGHNT; CDR2 reads YYREEE (reference sequence). The chain's CDR3 is CASSLSRSPETQYF. The CDR3 coding sequence is TGTGCCAGCAGCTTGAGCCGTTCCCCGGAGACCCAGTACTTC.

The chain combines TRBV12-5 with TRBJ2-1, with D perhaps matching TRBD1 (5 bases). The CDR3 has 11 residues. In germline, CDR1 is LGHNT, CDR2 FRNRAP. V gave up 7 bases and J gave up 14 bases, with 15 bases separating them. The CDR3 sequence is CASEQAVSEFF. The CDR3 DNA reads TGTGCTAGTGAACAGGCCGTTAGTGAGTTCTTC.

This rearrangement joins TRBV5-1 to TRBJ2-3; D possibly corresponds to TRBD2 (6 bases). This CDR3 region has 15 residues. V lost 4 bases, J lost 5 bases, and 17 bases lay in between. Germline assignment: CDR1 SGHRS and CDR2 YFSETQ. The DNA for the CDR3 is TGCGCCAGCAGCCCGCGGGACTCAGGAGGAGATACGCAGTATTTT. Amino acid sequence: CASSPRDSGGDTQYF.

The rearrangement uses TRBV19 and TRBJ2-6; a possible D gene is TRBD2 (5 bases). The V and J ends lost 5 bases and 4 bases respectively, with 12 bases between them. The CDR3 loop spans 15 amino acids. The V gene's germline CDR1 is LNHDA and CDR2 SQIVND (reference sequence). CDR3 region: CASSLAGGGANVLTF. As DNA, the CDR3 is TGTGCCAGTAGTCTAGCAGGAGGCGGGGCCAACGTCCTGACTTTC.

This chain connects TRBV9 to TRBJ1-1, with 10 bases that match TRBD1. This CDR3 contains 15 residues. Germline CDR1 and CDR2: SGDLS and YYNGEE. V trimming: 3 bases; J trimming: 4 bases; junction bases outside the gene matches: 6. CDR3 in amino acids: CASSAERQGATEAFF. The CDR3, as DNA: TGTGCCAGCAGCGCCGAAAGACAGGGGGCCACTGAAGCTTTCTTT.

This clone was found once. The J gene is TRBJ1-1, the V gene TRBV11-1; D possibly corresponds to TRBD1 (5 bases). V was shortened by 5 bases and J by 1 base, with 11 bases between the two germline ends. The CDR3 is 14 residues long. The germline CDR1 and CDR2 sequences are SGHAT and FQDESV (reference sequence). DNA of the CDR3: TGTGCCAGCAGCCTGTTAGGGGAGAACACTGAAGCTTTCTTT. This sequence encodes CASSLLGENTEAFF.

The chain is built from TRBV7-7 and TRBJ1-1, with D hard to call. Germline V gene sequence: CDR1 SSHAT, CDR2 FNYEAQ (reference sequence). V was trimmed by 1 base and J by 4 bases, leaving 7 bases between them. This CDR3 region has 13 residues. The CDR3 sequence is CASSLDGSTEAFF. The DNA for the CDR3 is TGTGCCAGCAGCTTAGACGGGTCCACTGAAGCTTTCTTT.

The chain recombines TRBV7-9 with TRBJ1-2; D not certain. Trimming left V 5 bases short and J 7 bases short, with 8 bases between. The CDR3 has 11 amino acids. Per germline, CDR1 SEHNR and CDR2 FQNEAQ (reference sequence). CDR3 nucleotides: TGTGCCAGCAGCGCCTTAGCTGGCTACACCTTC. Translating gives CASSALAGYTF.